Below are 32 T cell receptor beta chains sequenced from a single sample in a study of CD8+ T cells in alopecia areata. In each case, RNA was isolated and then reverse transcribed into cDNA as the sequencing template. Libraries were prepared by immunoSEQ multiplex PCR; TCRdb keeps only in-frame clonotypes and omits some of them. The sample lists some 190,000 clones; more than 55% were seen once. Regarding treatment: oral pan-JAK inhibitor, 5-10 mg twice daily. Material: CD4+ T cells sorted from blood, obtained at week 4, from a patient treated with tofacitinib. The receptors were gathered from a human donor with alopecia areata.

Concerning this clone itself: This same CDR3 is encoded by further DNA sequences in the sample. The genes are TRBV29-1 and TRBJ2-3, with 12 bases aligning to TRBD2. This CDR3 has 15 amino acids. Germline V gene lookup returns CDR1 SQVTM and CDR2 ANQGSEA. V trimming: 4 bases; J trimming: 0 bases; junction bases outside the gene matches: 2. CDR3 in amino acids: CSVGLAGASTDTQYF. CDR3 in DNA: TGCAGCGTTGGACTAGCGGGAGCTAGCACAGATACGCAGTATTTT.

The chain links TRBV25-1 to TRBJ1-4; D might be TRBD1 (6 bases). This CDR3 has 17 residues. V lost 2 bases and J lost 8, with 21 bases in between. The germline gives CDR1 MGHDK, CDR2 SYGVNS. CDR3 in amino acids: CASSERGTPNRGEKLFF. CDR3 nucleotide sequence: TGTGCCAGCAGTGAACGAGGGACACCCAACCGAGGCGAAAAACTGTTTTTT.

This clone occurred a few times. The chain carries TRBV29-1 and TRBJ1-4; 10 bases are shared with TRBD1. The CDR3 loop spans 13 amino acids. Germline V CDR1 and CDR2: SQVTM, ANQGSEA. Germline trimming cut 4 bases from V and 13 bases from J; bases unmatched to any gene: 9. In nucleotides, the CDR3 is TGCAGCGTTGTTCGACAGGGGGCAAATAGACTGTTTTTT. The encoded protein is CSVVRQGANRLFF.

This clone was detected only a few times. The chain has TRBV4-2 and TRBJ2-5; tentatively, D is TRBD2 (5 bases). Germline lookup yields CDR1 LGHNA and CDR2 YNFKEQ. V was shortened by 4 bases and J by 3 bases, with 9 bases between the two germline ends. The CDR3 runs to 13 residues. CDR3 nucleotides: TGTGCCAGCAGCCCCAGCGGAGAAGAGACCCAGTACTTC. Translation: CASSPSGEETQYF.

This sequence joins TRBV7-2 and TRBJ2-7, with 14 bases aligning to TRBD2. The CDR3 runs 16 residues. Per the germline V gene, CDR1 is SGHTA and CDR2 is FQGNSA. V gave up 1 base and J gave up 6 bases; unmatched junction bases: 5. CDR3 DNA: TGTGCCAGCAGCTTAGTGGGGACTAGCGGGAGTTTCGAGCAGTACTTC. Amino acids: CASSLVGTSGSFEQYF. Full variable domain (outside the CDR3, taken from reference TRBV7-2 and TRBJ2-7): GAGVSQSPSNKVTEKGKDVELRCDPISGHTALYWYRQSLGQGLEFLIYFQGNSAPDKSGLPSDRFSAERTGGSVSTLTIQRTQQEDSAVYLCASSLVGTSGSFEQYFGPGTRLTVT.

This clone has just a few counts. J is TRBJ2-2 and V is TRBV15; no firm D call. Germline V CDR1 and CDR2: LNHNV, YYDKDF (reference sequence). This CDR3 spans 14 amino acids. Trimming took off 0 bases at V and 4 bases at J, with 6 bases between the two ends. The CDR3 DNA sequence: TGTGCCACCAGCAGAGAAGGAATCACCGGGGAGCTGTTTTTT. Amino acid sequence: CATSREGITGELFF.

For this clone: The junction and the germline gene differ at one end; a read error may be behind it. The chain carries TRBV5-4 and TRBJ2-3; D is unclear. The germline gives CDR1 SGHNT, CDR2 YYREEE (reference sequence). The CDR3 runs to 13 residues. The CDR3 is CASRLDRTDTQYF. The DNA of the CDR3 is TGTGCCAGCAGATTGGATCGGACAGATACGCAGTATTTT.

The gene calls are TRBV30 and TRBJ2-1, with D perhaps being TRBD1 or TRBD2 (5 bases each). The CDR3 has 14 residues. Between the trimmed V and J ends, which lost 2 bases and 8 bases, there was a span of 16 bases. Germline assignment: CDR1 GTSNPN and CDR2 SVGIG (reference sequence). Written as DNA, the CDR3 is TGTGCCTGGAGTCCGGGGCTAGGAGGCTATGAGCAGTTCTTC. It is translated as CAWSPGLGGYEQFF.

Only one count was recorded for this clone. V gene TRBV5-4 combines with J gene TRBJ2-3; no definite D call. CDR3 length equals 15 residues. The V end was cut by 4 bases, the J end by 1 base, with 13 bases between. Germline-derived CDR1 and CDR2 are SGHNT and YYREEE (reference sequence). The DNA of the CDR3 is TGTGCCAGCAGCCTCCGACGGGTGGGCACAGATACGCAGTATTTT. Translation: CASSLRRVGTDTQYF.

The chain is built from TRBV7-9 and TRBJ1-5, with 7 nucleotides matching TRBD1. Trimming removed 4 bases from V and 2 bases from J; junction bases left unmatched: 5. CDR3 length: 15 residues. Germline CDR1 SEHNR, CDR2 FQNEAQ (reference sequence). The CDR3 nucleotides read TGTGCCAGCAGCTCCCCGGGGACAGGCAATCAGCCCCAGCATTTT. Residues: CASSSPGTGNQPQHF.

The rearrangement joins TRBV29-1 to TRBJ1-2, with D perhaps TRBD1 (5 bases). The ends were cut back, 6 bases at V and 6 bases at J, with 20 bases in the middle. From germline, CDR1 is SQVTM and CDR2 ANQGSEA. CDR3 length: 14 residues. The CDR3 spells CSVDELTAADGYTF. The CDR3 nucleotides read TGCAGCGTCGACGAATTGACAGCAGCGGATGGCTACACCTTC.

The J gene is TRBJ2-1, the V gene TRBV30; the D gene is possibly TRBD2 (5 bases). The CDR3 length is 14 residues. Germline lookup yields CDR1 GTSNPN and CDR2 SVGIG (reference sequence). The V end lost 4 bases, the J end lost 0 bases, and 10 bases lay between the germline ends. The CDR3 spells CAWNGKSSYNEQFF. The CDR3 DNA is TGTGCCTGGAACGGGAAAAGCTCCTACAATGAGCAGTTCTTC.

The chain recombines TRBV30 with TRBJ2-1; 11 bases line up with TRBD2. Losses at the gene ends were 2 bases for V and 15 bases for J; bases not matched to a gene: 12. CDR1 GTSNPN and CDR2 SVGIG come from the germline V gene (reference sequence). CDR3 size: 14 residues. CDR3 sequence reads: CAWSIGLAGTPPFF. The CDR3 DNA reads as TGTGCCTGGAGTATCGGACTAGCGGGTACCCCCCCGTTCTTC.

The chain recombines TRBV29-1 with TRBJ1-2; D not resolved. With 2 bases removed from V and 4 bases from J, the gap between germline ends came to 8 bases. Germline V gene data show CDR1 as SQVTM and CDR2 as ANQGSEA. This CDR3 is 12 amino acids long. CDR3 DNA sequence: TGCAGCGTTGAACTGGACCCCTATGGCTACACCTTC. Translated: CSVELDPYGYTF.

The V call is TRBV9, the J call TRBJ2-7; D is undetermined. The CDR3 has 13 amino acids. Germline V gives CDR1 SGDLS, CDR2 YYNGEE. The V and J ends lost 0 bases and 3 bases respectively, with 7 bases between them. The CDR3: CASSVEAGYEQYF. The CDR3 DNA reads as TGTGCCAGCAGCGTAGAAGCAGGCTACGAGCAGTACTTC.

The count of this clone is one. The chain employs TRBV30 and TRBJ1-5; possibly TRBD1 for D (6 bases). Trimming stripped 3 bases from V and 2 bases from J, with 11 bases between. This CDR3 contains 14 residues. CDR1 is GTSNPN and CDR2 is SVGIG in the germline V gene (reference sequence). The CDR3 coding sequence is TGTGCCTGGAGCGAAGGGGGGGGCAATCAGCCCCAGCATTTT. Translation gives CAWSEGGGNQPQHF.

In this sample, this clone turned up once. The CDR3 is CASSWGGSYGYTF. CDR3 DNA sequence: TGTGCCTCCTCTTGGGGGGGAAGCTATGGCTACACCTTC. The V and J genes are TRBV30 and TRBJ1-2, with D perhaps matching TRBD1 (5 bases). The CDR3 is made up of 13 amino acids. The V end was cut by 7 bases, the J end by 4 bases, with 16 bases between. Germline CDR1 is GTSNPN and CDR2 is SVGIG (reference sequence).

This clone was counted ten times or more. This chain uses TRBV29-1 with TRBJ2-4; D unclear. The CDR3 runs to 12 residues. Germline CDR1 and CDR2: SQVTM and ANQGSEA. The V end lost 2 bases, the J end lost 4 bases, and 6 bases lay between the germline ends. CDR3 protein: CSVEREKNIQYF. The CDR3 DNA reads TGCAGCGTTGAAAGGGAAAAAAACATTCAGTACTTC. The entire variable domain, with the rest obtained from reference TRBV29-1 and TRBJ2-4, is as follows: SAVISQKPSRDICQRGTSLTIQCQVDSQVTMMFWYRQQPGQSLTLIATANQGSEATYESGFVIDKFPISRPNLTFSTLTVSNMSPEDSSIYLCSVEREKNIQYFGAGTRLSVL.

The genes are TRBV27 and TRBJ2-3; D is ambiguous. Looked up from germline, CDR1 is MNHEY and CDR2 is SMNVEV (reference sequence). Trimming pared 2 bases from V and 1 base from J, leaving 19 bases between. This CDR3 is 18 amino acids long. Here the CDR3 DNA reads TGTGCCAGCAGTTTAACCCCTCGGCCCCACCCCCGCACAGATACGCAGTATTTT. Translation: CASSLTPRPHPRTDTQYF.

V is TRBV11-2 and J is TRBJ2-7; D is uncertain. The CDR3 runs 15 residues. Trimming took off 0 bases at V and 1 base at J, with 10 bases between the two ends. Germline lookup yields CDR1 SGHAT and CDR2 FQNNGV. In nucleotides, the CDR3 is TGTGCCAGCAGCTTAGACAGCACATCTTCCTACGAGCAGTACTTC. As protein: CASSLDSTSSYEQYF.

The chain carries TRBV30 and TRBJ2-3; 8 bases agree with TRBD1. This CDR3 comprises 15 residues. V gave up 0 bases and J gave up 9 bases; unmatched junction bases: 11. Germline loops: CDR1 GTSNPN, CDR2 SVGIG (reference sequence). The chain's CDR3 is CAWSVGTGRPGTQYF. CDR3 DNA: TGTGCCTGGAGTGTAGGGACAGGCCGCCCAGGGACGCAGTATTTT.

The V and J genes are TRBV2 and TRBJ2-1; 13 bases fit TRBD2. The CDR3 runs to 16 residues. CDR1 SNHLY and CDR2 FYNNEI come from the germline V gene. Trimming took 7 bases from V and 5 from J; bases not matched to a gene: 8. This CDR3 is CASTALLAGGNNEQFF. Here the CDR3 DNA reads TGTGCCAGCACGGCATTACTAGCGGGAGGGAACAATGAGCAGTTCTTC.

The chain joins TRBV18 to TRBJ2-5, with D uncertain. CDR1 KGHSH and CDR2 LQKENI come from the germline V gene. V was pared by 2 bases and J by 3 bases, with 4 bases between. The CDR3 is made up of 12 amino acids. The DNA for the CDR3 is TGTGCCAGCTCACCAAAGGAAGAGACCCAGTACTTC. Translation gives CASSPKEETQYF.

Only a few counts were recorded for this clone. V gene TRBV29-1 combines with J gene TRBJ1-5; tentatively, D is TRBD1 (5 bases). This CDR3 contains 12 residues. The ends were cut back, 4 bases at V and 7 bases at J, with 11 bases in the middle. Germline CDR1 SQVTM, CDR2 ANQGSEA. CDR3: CSVGQGEQPQHF. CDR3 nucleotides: TGCAGCGTTGGCCAGGGAGAGCAGCCCCAGCATTTT.

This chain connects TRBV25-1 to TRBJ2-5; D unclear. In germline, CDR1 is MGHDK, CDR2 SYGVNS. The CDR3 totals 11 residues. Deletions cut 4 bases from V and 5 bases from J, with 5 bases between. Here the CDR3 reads CASSAFETQYF. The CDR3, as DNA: TGTGCCAGCAGTGCTTTCGAGACCCAGTACTTC. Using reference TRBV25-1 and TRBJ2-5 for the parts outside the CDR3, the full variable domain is EADIYQTPRYLVIGTGKKITLECSQTMGHDKMYWYQQDPGMELHLIHYSYGVNSTEKGDLSSESTVSRIRTEHFPLTLESARPSHTSQYLCASSAFETQYFGPGTRLLVL.

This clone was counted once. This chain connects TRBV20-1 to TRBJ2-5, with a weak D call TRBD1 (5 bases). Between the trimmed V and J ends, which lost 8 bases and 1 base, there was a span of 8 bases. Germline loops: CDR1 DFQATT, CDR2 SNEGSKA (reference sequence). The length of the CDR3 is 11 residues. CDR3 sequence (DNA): TGCAGTAGGACAAGCCAAGAGACCCAGTACTTC. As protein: CSRTSQETQYF.

In DNA form, the CDR3 reads TGCAGCGTTGATTCGGGGGCGAGGCCCTTGGGGACTGAAGCTTTCTTT. Translating gives CSVDSGARPLGTEAFF. V and J are TRBV29-1 and TRBJ1-1, with D maybe TRBD1 (6 bases). CDR1 and CDR2 from the germline V gene are SQVTM and ANQGSEA. The CDR3 loop spans 16 amino acids. V shed 3 bases and J shed 5 bases, with 22 bases lying between them. Using reference TRBV29-1 and TRBJ1-1 for the parts outside the CDR3, the full variable domain is SAVISQKPSRDICQRGTSLTIQCQVDSQVTMMFWYRQQPGQSLTLIATANQGSEATYESGFVIDKFPISRPNLTFSTLTVSNMSPEDSSIYLCSVDSGARPLGTEAFFGQGTRLTVV.

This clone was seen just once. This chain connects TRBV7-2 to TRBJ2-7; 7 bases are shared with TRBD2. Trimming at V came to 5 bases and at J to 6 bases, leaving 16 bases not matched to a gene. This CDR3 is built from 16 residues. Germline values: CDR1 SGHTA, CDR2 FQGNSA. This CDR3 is CASSRQASGQPVEQYF. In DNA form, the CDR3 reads TGTGCCAGCAGCCGTCAGGCTAGCGGCCAACCGGTCGAGCAGTACTTC.

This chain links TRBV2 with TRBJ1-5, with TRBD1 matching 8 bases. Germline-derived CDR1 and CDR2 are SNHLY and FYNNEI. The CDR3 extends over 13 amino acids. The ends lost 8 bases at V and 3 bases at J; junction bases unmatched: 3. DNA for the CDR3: TGTGCCAGCGAGGACAGGGCCAATCAGCCCCAGCATTTT. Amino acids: CASEDRANQPQHF. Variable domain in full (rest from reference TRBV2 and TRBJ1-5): EPEVTQTPSHQVTQMGQEVILRCVPISNHLYFYWYRQILGQKVEFLVSFYNNEISEKSEIFDDQFSVERPDGSNFTLKIRSTKLEDSAMYFCASEDRANQPQHFGDGTRLSIL.

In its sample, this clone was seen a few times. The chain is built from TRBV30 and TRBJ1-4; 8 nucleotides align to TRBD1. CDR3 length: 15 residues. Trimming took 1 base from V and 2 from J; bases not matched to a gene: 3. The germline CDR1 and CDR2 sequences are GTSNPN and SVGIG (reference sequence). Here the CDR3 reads CAWSGDRGTNEKLFF. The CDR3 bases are TGTGCCTGGAGTGGCGACAGGGGTACTAATGAAAAACTGTTTTTT.

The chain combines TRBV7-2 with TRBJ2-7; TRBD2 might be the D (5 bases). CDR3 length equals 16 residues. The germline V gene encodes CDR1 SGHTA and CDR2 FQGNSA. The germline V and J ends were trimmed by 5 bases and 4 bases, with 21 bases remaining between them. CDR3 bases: TGTGCCAGCAGCCCCAATCCCTATGTGGGAGAATACGAGCAGTACTTC. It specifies CASSPNPYVGEYEQYF.

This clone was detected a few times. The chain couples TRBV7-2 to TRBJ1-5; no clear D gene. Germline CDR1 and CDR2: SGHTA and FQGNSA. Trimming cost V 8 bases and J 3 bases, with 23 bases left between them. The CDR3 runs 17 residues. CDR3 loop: CASSSRARGTYNQPQHF. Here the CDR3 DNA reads TGTGCCAGCTCCTCAAGGGCGCGGGGAACCTACAATCAGCCCCAGCATTTT.